The entry that follows covers one TCR beta chain sequence. The data were obtained in a study of blood T cell repertoires in COVID-19. Trimming took 3 bases from V and 7 from J; bases not matched to a gene: 3. The CDR3 loop spans 14 amino acids. CDR1 LGHNA and CDR2 YSLEER come from the germline V gene. Clones were sequenced by immunoSEQ multiplex PCR, and TCRdb holds only the in-frame ones, with some missing. This table has about 56,000 clones, 89% appearing once. The V call is TRBV4-3, the J call TRBJ1-6; 7 nucleotides align to TRBD1. Source material: peripheral blood. The clonotype originates from a woman between 55 and 75 years old with COVID-19, enrolled during active disease. CDR3 coding DNA: TGCGCCAGCAGCCACGGGACAGTAAATTCACCCCTCCACTTT. Residues: CASSHGTVNSPLHF.